The next 20 T cell receptor beta chains were all read from a single sample in a study of response to subunit inactivated influenza vaccine listed by TCRdb under 2018. Library preparation was by RT-PCR. The sequencing machine was an Illumina HiSeq 2500. The public sequencing data were trimmed at Q25 with fastp and processed into clonotypes with MiXCR by TCRdb, which kept only in-frame beta chains. Rows with one shared CDR3 protein collapse into an entry with the most common genes and DNA. Recorded for this sample are about 540,000 distinct CDR3 sequences; under 30% of them occurred a single time. The ten top clones hold about 2.8% of the sample. This same sample was also part of a study on T cells expressing NK-cell markers. The second investigation adds: 5'RACE template switching, by which a universal primer site and unique molecular identifiers were added, was used to make TCR beta cDNA libraries.

Sequences were derived from CD4+ T cells sorted from PBMCs, sampled roughly 12 days after vaccination. These receptors came from a man in his fifties who received an inactivated influenza vaccine. Donor details come from another sample of the same person, matched by shared clones.

This clonotype was seen many times. This chain joins TRBV6-2 or TRBV6-3 and TRBJ2-7; 8 nucleotides match TRBD1. Germline CDR1 is MNHEY and CDR2 is SVGEGT. The length of the CDR3 is 16 residues. Trimming at V came to 7 bases and at J to 0 bases, leaving 11 bases not matched to a gene. In DNA form, the CDR3 reads TGTGCCAGCACCGAAGGGAACAGGGGGAACTCCTACGAGCAGTACTTC. This codes for CASTEGNRGNSYEQYF.

V gene TRBV21-1 combines with J gene TRBJ1-5. TRBV21-1 counts as a pseudogene. This CDR3 has 13 residues. The DNA of the CDR3 is TGTGCCAGCGCTGATGGAGGTTGTCAGCCCCAGCATTTT. Translating gives CASADGGCQPQHF.

The chain has TRBV24-1 and TRBJ2-7, with TRBD2 matching over 7 bases. V dropped 9 bases and J dropped 1; count of bases not matched to a gene: 17. CDR1 KGHDR and CDR2 SFDVKD come from the germline V gene. The CDR3 runs to 17 residues. The CDR3 reads CATVPSGLPDTSYEQYF. DNA of the CDR3: TGTGCCACCGTCCCTAGCGGACTCCCCGATACTTCCTACGAGCAGTACTTC.

The chain combines TRBV4-2 with TRBJ1-5; no clear D. This CDR3 contains 16 residues. Deletions cut 0 bases from V and 0 bases from J, with 9 bases between. The germline V gene encodes CDR1 LGHNA and CDR2 YNFKEQ. CDR3 sequence reads: CASSQDRQSSNQPQHF. As DNA, the CDR3 is TGTGCCAGCAGCCAAGACAGACAATCTAGCAATCAGCCCCAGCATTTT.

CDR3 sequence (DNA): TGCGCCAGCAGCCAAGATATTATGGCATCCTACAATGAGCAGTTCTTC. It encodes CASSQDIMASYNEQFF. The genes are TRBV4-3 and TRBJ2-1; D uncertain. The germline gives CDR1 LGHNA, CDR2 YSLEER. This CDR3 is 16 amino acids long. V lost 0 bases, J lost 1 base, and 10 bases lay in between.

In this sample, this clonotype turned up a few times. The chain combines TRBV9 with TRBJ2-3; 8 nucleotides align to TRBD1. Trimming removed 2 bases from V and 1 base from J; junction bases left unmatched: 3. Germline values: CDR1 SGDLS, CDR2 YYNGEE. This CDR3 is built from 15 residues. CDR3 nucleotide sequence: TGTGCCAGCAGCGTCGGACAGGGAGGCACAGATACGCAGTATTTT. This sequence encodes CASSVGQGGTDTQYF.

The chain joins TRBV6-1 to TRBJ2-5, with 12 positions matching TRBD2. The CDR3 runs 17 residues. V was clipped by 8 bases and J by 5 bases; unmatched bases: 15. Germline V gene lookup returns CDR1 MNHNS and CDR2 SASEGT. In DNA, the CDR3 is TGTGCCAGCTGTGGGGGCCAGACTAGCGGGGGAGGGGAGACCCAGTACTTC. It specifies CASCGGQTSGGGETQYF.

The chain employs TRBV6-4 and TRBJ2-3, with 9 nucleotides matching TRBD2. CDR1 and CDR2 (germline): MRHNA, SNTAGT. CDR3 length: 13 residues. V was clipped by 3 bases and J by 8 bases; unmatched bases: 3. The CDR3 region has the DNA TGTGCCAGCAGTGAGATAGCGGGGGCTACGCAGTATTTT. It yields the protein CASSEIAGATQYF.

The chain recombines TRBV29-1 with TRBJ2-1; no firm D call. This CDR3 comprises 12 residues. The ends were cut back, 4 bases at V and 6 bases at J, with 10 bases in the middle. Germline CDR1 is SQVTM and CDR2 is ANQGSEA. The CDR3 DNA follows: TGCAGCGTTGGGGGTAGAGGCAATGAGCAGTTCTTC. Translated: CSVGGRGNEQFF.

Ten or more counts support this clonotype. This chain uses TRBV7-2 with TRBJ1-5; D gene uncertain. V was trimmed by 1 base and J by 4 bases, leaving 11 bases between them. Germline-derived CDR1 and CDR2 are SGHTA and FQGNSA. This CDR3 is built from 15 residues. The CDR3 DNA sequence: TGTGCCAGCAGCTTAGATGGGTATGGTAATCAGCCCCAGCATTTT. Protein sequence: CASSLDGYGNQPQHF.

The V call is TRBV20-1, the J call TRBJ2-7, with D perhaps TRBD1 (5 bases). The germline CDR1 and CDR2 sequences are DFQATT and SNEGSKA (reference sequence). V was clipped by 0 bases and J by 3 bases, with 12 bases between them. CDR3 size: 14 residues. The CDR3 loop reads CSARDETVVYEQYF. Written as DNA, the CDR3 is TGCAGTGCTAGAGACGAGACAGTCGTCTACGAGCAGTACTTC.

This rearrangement joins TRBV12-3 or TRBV12-4 to TRBJ1-1; no definite D call. Trimming left V 7 bases short and J 0 bases short, with 6 bases between. The CDR3 is 12 residues long. The CDR3 is CASTRLNTEAFF. Here the CDR3 DNA reads TGTGCCAGCACACGACTGAACACTGAAGCTTTCTTT.

This clonotype was seen only a few times. This CDR3 is CASSHKPGQGPYEQYF. The CDR3 DNA reads TGTGCCAGCAGTCACAAACCGGGACAGGGCCCCTACGAGCAGTACTTC. The chain uses TRBV6-5 and TRBJ2-7; TRBD1 matches 9 bases. Germline assignment: CDR1 MNHEY and CDR2 SVGAGI. J was trimmed by 2 bases and V by 5 bases; bases with no gene match: 10. The CDR3 sequence is 16 residues long.

The chain uses TRBV2 and TRBJ2-1; 9 positions agree with TRBD2. The ends lost 7 bases at V and 8 bases at J; junction bases unmatched: 12. The CDR3 has 15 residues. Per germline, CDR1 SNHLY and CDR2 FYNNEI. CDR3 protein: CASTEFPSGKYEQFF. The CDR3 DNA reads TGTGCCAGCACCGAATTCCCTAGCGGGAAATATGAGCAGTTCTTC.

The chain uses TRBV6-1 and TRBJ1-5, with 7 bases fitting TRBD1. The CDR3 sequence is 15 residues long. Germline assignment: CDR1 MNHNS and CDR2 SASEGT. V shed 8 bases, J shed 2 bases, and the junction held 9 bases outside the gene matches. CDR3 in DNA: TGTGCCAGCTCATTTACCGGGACAGGCAATCAGCCCCAGCATTTT. Its protein is CASSFTGTGNQPQHF.

This clonotype was seen only a few times. This rearrangement joins TRBV5-1 to TRBJ2-2; D ambiguous. From germline, CDR1 is SGHRS and CDR2 YFSETQ. Trimming stripped 3 bases from V and 5 bases from J, with 8 bases between. The CDR3 is 13 residues long. CDR3 sequence (DNA): TGCGCCAGCAGCTGGCCGCCAACCGGGGAGCTGTTTTTT. This sequence encodes CASSWPPTGELFF.

This clonotype was observed many times. The chain carries TRBV20-1 and TRBJ1-1; D uncertain. This CDR3 region has 12 residues. Germline V gene data show CDR1 as DFQATT and CDR2 as SNEGSKA (reference sequence). V was clipped by 0 bases and J by 2 bases, with 4 bases between them. The CDR3 DNA reads as TGCAGTGCTAGAGAAGGAAACACTGAAGCTTTCTTT. It specifies CSAREGNTEAFF.

CDR3 in DNA: TGTGCCAGTAGTTCTGGCGGGAGTTTAGCAGATACGCAGTATTTT. Translated: CASSSGGSLADTQYF. The rearrangement joins TRBV19 to TRBJ2-3; 7 nucleotides agree with TRBD2. Germline trimming cut 5 bases from V and 4 bases from J; bases unmatched to any gene: 9. Germline V CDR1 and CDR2: LNHDA, SQIVND (reference sequence). CDR3 size: 15 residues.

The rearrangement links TRBV7-9 to TRBJ1-4, with D unresolved. Germline V gene sequence: CDR1 SEHNR, CDR2 FQNEAQ (reference sequence). The CDR3 runs to 15 residues. V lost 1 base to trimming and J lost 0 bases, with 6 bases between them. CDR3 sequence reads: CASSLGPTTNEKLFF. In DNA, the CDR3 is TGTGCCAGCAGCTTAGGTCCTACAACTAATGAAAAACTGTTTTTT.

As concerns this clonotype: A read error may account for a junction end that differs from germline. This chain joins TRBV5-4 and TRBJ2-7; tentative D call: TRBD1 (6 bases). This CDR3 contains 14 residues. Germline lookup yields CDR1 SGHNT and CDR2 YYREEE (reference sequence). CDR3 sequence reads: CARSLRTEPYEQYF. The CDR3 coding sequence is TGTGCCCGCAGCCTCCGGACAGAACCCTACGAGCAGTACTTC.